This passage covers 2 T cell receptor beta chains from one sample sequenced in a study of T-cell reconstitution after alpha-beta-depleted transplantation in children. Molecular barcoding with unique molecular identifiers was used for the TCRbeta library. Each CDR3 protein is one row after TCRdb ran MiXCR on the PCR reads. The sample yields 200,000 to 300,000 distinct CDR3 sequences, more than 20% seen once. The sample in question was PBMCs, mostly from graft donor cells, obtained 360 days after TCRalphabeta/CD19-depleted stem cell transplant. These receptors all come from a female patient aged 2-9 years who had a stem cell transplant for congenital amegakaryocytic thrombocytopenia, so the T cells may come from the graft donor.

V is TRBV9 and J is TRBJ2-7; D remains unclear. CDR3 size: 13 residues. V lost 3 bases and J lost 5, with 12 bases in between. Germline CDR1 SGDLS, CDR2 YYNGEE. The CDR3 is CASSGRNTHEQYF. DNA of the CDR3: TGTGCCAGCAGCGGTCGGAATACCCACGAGCAGTACTTC.

The rearrangement links TRBV11-2 to TRBJ2-3; D may match TRBD1 or TRBD2 (5 bases each). Trimming took off 1 base at V and 4 bases at J, with 12 bases between the two ends. This CDR3 comprises 15 residues. Germline lookup yields CDR1 SGHAT and CDR2 FQNNGV. The CDR3 DNA is TGTGCCAGCAGCTTAGGGTTGAGGGGTCCAGATACGCAGTATTTT. Encoded protein: CASSLGLRGPDTQYF.